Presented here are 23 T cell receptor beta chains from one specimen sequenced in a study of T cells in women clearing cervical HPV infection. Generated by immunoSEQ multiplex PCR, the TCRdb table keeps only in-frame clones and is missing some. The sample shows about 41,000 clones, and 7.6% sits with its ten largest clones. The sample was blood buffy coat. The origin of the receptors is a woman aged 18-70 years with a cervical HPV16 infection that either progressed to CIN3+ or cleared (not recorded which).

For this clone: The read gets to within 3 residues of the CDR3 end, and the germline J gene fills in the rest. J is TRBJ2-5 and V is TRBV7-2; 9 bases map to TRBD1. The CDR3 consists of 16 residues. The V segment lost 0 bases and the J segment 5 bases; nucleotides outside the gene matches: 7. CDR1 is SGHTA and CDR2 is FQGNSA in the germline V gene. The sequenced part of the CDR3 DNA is TGTGCCAGCAGCTTAGCCGAGACAGGGGGAGGTGAGACC. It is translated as CASSLAETGGGET. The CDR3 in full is CASSLAETGGGETQYF.

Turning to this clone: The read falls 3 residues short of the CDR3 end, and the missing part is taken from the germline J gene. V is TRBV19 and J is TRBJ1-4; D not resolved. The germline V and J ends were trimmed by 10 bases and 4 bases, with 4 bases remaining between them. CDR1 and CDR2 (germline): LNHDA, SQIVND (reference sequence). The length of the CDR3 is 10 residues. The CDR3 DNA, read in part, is TGTGCCACCCGTAATGAAAAA. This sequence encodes CATRNEK. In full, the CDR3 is CATRNEKLFF.

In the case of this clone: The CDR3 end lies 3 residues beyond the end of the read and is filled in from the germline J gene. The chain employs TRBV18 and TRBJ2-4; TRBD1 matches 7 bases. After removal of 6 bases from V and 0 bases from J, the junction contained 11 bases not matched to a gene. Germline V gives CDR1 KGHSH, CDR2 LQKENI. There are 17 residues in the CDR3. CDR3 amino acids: CASSPSGQLLAKNIQYF. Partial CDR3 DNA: TGTGCCAGCTCGCCTTCGGGACAGCTACTAGCCAAAAACATT.

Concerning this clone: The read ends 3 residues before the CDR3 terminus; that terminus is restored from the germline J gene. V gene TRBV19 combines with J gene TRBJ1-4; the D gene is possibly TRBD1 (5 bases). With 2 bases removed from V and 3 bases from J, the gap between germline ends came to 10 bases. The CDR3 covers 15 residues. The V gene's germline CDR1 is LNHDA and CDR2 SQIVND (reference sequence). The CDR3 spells CASSIQGSANEKLFF. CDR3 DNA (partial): TGTGCCAGTAGTATACAGGGATCGGCTAATGAAAAA.

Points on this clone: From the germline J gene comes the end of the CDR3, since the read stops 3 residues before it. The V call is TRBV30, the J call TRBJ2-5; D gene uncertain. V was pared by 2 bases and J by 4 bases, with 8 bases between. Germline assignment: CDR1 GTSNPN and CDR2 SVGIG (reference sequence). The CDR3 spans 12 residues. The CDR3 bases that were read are TGTGCCTGGAGTACTCGCGGAGAGACC. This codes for CAWSTRGET. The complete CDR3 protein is CAWSTRGETQYF.

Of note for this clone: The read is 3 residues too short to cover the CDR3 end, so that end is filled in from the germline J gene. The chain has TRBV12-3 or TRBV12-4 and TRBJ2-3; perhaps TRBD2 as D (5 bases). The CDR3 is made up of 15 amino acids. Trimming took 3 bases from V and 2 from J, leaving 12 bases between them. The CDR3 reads CASSLDFTHTDTQYF. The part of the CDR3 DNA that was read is TGTGCCAGCAGTTTGGACTTCACGCACACAGATACG.

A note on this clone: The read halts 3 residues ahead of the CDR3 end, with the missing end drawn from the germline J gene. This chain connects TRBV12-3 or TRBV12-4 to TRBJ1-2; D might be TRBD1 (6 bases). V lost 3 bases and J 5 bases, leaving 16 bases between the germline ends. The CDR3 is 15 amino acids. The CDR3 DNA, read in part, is TGTGCCAGCAGTTTCTCGACCTTGACAGGTTATGGC. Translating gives CASSFSTLTGYG. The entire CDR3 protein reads CASSFSTLTGYGYTF.

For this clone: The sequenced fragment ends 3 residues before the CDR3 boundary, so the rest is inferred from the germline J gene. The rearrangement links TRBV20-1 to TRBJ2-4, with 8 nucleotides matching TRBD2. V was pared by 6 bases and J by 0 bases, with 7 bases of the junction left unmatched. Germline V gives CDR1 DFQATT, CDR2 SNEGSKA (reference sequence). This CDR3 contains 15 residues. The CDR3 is CSAGIAGPAKNIQYF. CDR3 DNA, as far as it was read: TGCAGTGCAGGAATAGCGGGACCAGCCAAAAACATT.

This CDR3 reads CASSPAGQGIETQYF. CDR3 bases read: TGCGCCAGCAGCCCGGCGGGACAGGGGATTGAGACC. This sequence joins TRBV5-1 and TRBJ2-5, with 10 bases matching TRBD1. The missing CDR3 end, 3 residues past where the read stops, is filled in from the germline J gene. Germline V CDR1 and CDR2: SGHRS, YFSETQ. V dropped 4 bases and J dropped 5; count of bases not matched to a gene: 8. The CDR3 extends over 15 amino acids.

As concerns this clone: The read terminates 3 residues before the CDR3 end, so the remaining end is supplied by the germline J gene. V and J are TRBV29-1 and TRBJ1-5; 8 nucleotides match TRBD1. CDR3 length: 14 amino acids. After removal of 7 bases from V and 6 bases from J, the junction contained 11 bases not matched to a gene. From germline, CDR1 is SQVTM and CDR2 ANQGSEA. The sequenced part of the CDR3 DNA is TGCAGCGCCGGTGGGCAGGGGGCAGGTCAGCCC. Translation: CSAGGQGAGQP. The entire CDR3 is CSAGGQGAGQPQHF. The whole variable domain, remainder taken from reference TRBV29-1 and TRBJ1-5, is SAVISQKPSRDICQRGTSLTIQCQVDSQVTMMFWYRQQPGQSLTLIATANQGSEATYESGFVIDKFPISRPNLTFSTLTVSNMSPEDSSIYLCSAGGQGAGQPQHFGDGTRLSIL.

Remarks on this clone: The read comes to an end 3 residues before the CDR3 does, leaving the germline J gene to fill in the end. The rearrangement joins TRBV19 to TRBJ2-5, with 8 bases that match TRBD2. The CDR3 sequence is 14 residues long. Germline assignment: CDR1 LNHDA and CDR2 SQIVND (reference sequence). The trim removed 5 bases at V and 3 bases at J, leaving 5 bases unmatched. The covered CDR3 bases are TGTGCCAGTAGTGCAAGCGGGAGTGAAGAGACC. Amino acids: CASSASGSEET. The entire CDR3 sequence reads CASSASGSEETQYF.

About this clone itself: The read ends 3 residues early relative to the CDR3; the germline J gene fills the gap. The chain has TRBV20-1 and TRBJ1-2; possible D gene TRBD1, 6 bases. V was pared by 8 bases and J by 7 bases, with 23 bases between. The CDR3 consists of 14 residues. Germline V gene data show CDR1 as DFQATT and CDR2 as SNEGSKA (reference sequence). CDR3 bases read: TGCAGTACTTTGGGGGCGGAGAGGGTGAGTGGC. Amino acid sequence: CSTLGAERVSG. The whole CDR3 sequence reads CSTLGAERVSGYTF.

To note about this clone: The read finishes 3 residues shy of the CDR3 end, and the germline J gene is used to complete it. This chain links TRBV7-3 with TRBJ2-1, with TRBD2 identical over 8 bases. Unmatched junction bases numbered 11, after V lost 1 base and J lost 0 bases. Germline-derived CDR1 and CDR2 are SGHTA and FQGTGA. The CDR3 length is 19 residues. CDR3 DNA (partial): TGTGCCAGCAGCTTAATATCTCCGGTCCTAGCGGGCTCCTACAATGAG. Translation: CASSLISPVLAGSYNE. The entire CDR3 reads CASSLISPVLAGSYNEQFF.

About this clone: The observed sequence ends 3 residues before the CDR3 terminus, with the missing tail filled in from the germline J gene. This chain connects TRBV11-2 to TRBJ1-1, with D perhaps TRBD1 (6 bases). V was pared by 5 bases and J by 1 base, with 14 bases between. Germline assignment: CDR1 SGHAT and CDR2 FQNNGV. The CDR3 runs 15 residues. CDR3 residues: CASSRSGQSNTEAFF. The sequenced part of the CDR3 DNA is TGTGCCAGCAGCCGAAGCGGACAGTCGAACACTGAA.

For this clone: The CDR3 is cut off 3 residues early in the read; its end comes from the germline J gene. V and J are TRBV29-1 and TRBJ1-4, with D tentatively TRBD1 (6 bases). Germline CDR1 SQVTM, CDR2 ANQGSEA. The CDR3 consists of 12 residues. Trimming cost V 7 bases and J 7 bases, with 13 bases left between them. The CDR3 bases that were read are TGCAGCGCAGAGGGGGATAGTGAAAAA. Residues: CSAEGDSEK. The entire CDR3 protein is CSAEGDSEKLFF.

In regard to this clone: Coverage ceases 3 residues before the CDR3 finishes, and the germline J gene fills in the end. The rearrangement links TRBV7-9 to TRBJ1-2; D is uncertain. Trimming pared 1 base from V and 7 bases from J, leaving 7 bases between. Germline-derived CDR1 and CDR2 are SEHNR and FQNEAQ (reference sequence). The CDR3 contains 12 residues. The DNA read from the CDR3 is TGTGCCAGCAGCTTAGAGAAGGTTGGC. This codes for CASSLEKVG. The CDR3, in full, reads CASSLEKVGYTF.

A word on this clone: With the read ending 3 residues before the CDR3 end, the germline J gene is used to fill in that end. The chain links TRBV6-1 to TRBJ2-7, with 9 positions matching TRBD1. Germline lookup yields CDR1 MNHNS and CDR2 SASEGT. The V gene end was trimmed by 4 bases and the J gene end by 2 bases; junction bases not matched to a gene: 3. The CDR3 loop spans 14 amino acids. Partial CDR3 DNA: TGTGCCAGCAGTGCCGGGACAGGGACCTACGAG. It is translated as CASSAGTGTYE. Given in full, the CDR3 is CASSAGTGTYEQYF.

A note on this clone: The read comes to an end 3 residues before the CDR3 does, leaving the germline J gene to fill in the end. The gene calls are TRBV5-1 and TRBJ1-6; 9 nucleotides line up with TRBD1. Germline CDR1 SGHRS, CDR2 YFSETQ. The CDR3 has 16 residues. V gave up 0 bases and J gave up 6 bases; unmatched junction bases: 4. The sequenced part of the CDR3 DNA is TGCGCCAGCAGCTTGGAAGGACAGGGGTTTAATTCACCC. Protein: CASSLEGQGFNSP. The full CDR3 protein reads CASSLEGQGFNSPLHF.

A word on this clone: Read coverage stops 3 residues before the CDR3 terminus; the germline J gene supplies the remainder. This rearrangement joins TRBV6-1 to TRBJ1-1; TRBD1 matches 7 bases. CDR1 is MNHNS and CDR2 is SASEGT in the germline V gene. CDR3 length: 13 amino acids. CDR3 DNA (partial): TGTGCCAGCAGTGAAGCGCTGGCAGGGGGA. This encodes CASSEALAGG. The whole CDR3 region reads CASSEALAGGAFF.

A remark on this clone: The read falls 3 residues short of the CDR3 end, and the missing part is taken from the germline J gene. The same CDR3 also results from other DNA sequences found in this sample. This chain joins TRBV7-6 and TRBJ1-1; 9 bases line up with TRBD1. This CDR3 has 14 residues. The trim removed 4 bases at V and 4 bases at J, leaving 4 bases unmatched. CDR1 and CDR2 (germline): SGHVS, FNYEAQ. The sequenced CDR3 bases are TGTGCCAGCAGCTCTGGGACAGGGCGCACTGAA. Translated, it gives CASSSGTGRTE. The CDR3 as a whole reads CASSSGTGRTEAFF.

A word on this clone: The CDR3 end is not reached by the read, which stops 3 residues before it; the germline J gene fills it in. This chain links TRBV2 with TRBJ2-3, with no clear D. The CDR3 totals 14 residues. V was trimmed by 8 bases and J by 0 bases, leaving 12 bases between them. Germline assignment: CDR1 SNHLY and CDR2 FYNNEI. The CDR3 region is CASQRQSSTDTQYF. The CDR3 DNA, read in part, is TGTGCCAGCCAAAGGCAGAGTAGCACAGATACG.

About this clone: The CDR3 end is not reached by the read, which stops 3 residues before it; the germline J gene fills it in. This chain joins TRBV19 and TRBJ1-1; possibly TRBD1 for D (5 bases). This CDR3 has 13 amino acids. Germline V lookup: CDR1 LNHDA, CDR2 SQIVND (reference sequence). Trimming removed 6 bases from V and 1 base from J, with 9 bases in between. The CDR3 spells CASSVDRNTEAFF. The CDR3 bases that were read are TGTGCCAGTAGCGTCGACAGGAACACTGAA.

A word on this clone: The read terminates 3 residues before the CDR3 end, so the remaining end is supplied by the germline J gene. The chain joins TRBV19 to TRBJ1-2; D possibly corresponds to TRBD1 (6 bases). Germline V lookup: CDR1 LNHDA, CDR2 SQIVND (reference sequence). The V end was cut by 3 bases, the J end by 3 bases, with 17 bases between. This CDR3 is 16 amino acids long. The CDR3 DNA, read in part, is TGTGCCAGTAGTATGCCCCCCACAGGGTTGGACTATGGC. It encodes CASSMPPTGLDYG. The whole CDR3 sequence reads CASSMPPTGLDYGYTF.